The T cell receptor beta chain described here comes from a study of cytomegalovirus exposure and HLA in healthy donors. This CDR3 spans 13 amino acids. Trimming removed 1 base from V and 5 bases from J; junction bases left unmatched: 1. CDR1 is SNHLY and CDR2 is FYNNEI in the germline V gene. Of note for this clone: Its specificity is not known.

Study-level points and caveats: Researchers reported that a few CMV-associated chains were confirmed in vitro as CMV antigen-specific. About 180 TCR beta chains were listed as cytomegalovirus-associated.

60 Vbeta and 13 Jbeta primers were used in PCR. Clones were sequenced by immunoSEQ multiplex PCR, and TCRdb holds only the in-frame ones, with some missing. The sample consists of some 60,000 clones, around 80% of them appearing once. This clonotype was obtained from a male donor in good health and CMV-seronegative. The sequencing sample was made of PBMCs. The chain combines TRBV2 with TRBJ1-2; 7 bases fit TRBD1. The CDR3 sequence: CASSEGTGYGYTF. The CDR3 nucleotides are TGTGCCAGCAGTGAAGGGACAGGATATGGCTACACCTTC.